This TCR beta chain was sequenced in a study of blood T cell repertoires in COVID-19. Across the study: Sample material is recorded as cDNA or gDNA derived from T cells, B-cell-depleted T cells, or PBMCs.

The CDR3 contains 12 residues. The ends were cut back, 3 bases at V and 4 bases at J, with 3 bases in the middle. Germline assignment: CDR1 MDHEN and CDR2 SYDVKM. A note on this clone: The identical CDR3 is also encoded by other nucleotide sequences in the sample.

TCRdb keeps only in-frame clones here, not all; method: immunoSEQ multiplex PCR. The table shows 95,000 to 150,000 clones, with over 75% occurring only once. This TCR derives from a man aged 55 to 70 with acute or convalescent COVID-19. This chain connects TRBV28 to TRBJ2-2, with unresolved D. The sequencing sample was made of peripheral blood. The CDR3, as DNA: TGTGCCAGCAGTTTTCTCACCGGGGAGCTGTTTTTT. Protein: CASSFLTGELFF.